A single sample is the source of the 14 T cell receptor beta chains below, sequenced in a study of patients and donors after allogeneic stem cell transplantation. TCRdb re-derived calls from the RT-PCR reads in MiXCR, one entry per CDR3 protein. The table shows some 960,000 distinct CDR3 sequences, with roughly 18% occurring only once. Sequencing was done on a sample of blood, either unsorted or a sorted T cell fraction (not recorded which). These receptors all come from a human donor who was either an allogeneic HSCT recipient or a stem cell or donor lymphocyte infusion donor (not recorded which). It is not recorded whose cells these are; they may come from a transplant donor.

This chain connects TRBV10-3 to TRBJ2-3; TRBD2 aligns across 10 bases. CDR3 size: 15 residues. V lost 7 bases and J lost 1; bases outside the gene matches: 5. Germline V gene lookup returns CDR1 ENHRY and CDR2 SYGVKD. The CDR3 sequence is CAIMPGLAGTDTQYF. The CDR3 nucleotides read TGTGCCATCATGCCAGGACTAGCGGGCACAGATACGCAGTATTTT.

Only a few counts were recorded for this clonotype. The chain couples TRBV7-9 to TRBJ2-5; D is perhaps TRBD1 (6 bases). V dropped 1 base and J dropped 4 bases, with 7 bases sitting between them. The CDR3 has 13 residues. Germline CDR1 is SEHNR and CDR2 is FQNEAQ (reference sequence). The DNA of the CDR3 is TGTGCCAGCAGCTTAGTGACAGGAGAGACCCAGTACTTC. The encoded protein is CASSLVTGETQYF.

The rearrangement uses TRBV20-1 and TRBJ2-5, with 7 nucleotides matching TRBD2. The CDR3 covers 14 residues. Germline V gives CDR1 DFQATT, CDR2 SNEGSKA (reference sequence). V shed 2 bases and J 2 bases; nucleotides not matched to a gene: 5. The CDR3 spells CSARLAGLQETQYF. In DNA form, the CDR3 reads TGCAGTGCTAGATTAGCGGGTCTACAAGAGACCCAGTACTTC.

This chain joins TRBV20-1 and TRBJ1-1, with D unclear. This CDR3 region has 15 residues. Looked up from germline, CDR1 is DFQATT and CDR2 is SNEGSKA (reference sequence). The V end was cut by 3 bases, the J end by 1 base, with 15 bases between. The CDR3 spells CSARGMTRKNTEAFF. The CDR3 bases are TGCAGTGCTAGGGGAATGACAAGAAAGAACACTGAAGCTTTCTTT.

This clonotype was recorded a few times. The V call is TRBV15, the J call TRBJ2-4; TRBD2 might be the D (5 bases). The V end was cut by 5 bases, the J end by 0 bases, with 8 bases between. The CDR3 extends over 14 amino acids. CDR1 and CDR2 from the germline V gene are LNHNV and YYDKDF (reference sequence). The CDR3 sequence: CATSSRGAKNIQYF. The CDR3 DNA reads as TGTGCCACCAGCTCTCGGGGAGCCAAAAACATTCAGTACTTC.

The chain is built from TRBV9 and TRBJ2-3, with a tentative D call TRBD2 (6 bases). Germline V gene data show CDR1 as SGDLS and CDR2 as YYNGEE. V was pared by 0 bases and J by 2 bases, with 13 bases between. This CDR3 contains 16 residues. The CDR3 loop reads CASSVDGGEFTDTQYF. The CDR3 region has the DNA TGTGCCAGCAGCGTAGACGGCGGGGAGTTCACAGATACGCAGTATTTT.

The chain recombines TRBV13 with TRBJ2-5, with D hard to call. The germline gives CDR1 PRHDT, CDR2 FYEKMQ (reference sequence). This CDR3 region has 15 residues. V was cut by 5 bases and J by 0 bases, with 13 bases left in between. The CDR3 DNA follows: TGTGCCAGCAGCCAACGGACGGCATACCAAGAGACCCAGTACTTC. This sequence encodes CASSQRTAYQETQYF.

This clonotype was recorded a few times. CDR3 residues: CASSPSRDRDYEQYF. The CDR3 DNA reads TGTGCCAGCAGCCCAAGTCGGGACAGAGACTACGAGCAGTACTTC. The chain joins TRBV7-7 to TRBJ2-7; 7 nucleotides line up with TRBD1. J was trimmed by 3 bases and V by 5 bases; bases with no gene match: 10. The CDR3 covers 15 residues. Germline V lookup: CDR1 SSHAT, CDR2 FNYEAQ (reference sequence).

This chain joins TRBV7-2 and TRBJ2-1; the match to TRBD2 covers 7 bases. Looked up from germline, CDR1 is SGHTA and CDR2 is FQGNSA. After removal of 5 bases from V and 8 bases from J, the junction contained 15 bases not matched to a gene. There are 16 residues in the CDR3. DNA of the CDR3: TGTGCCAGCAGCAATTTCCTAGCGGCCCTACTTGATGAGCAGTTCTTC. Protein: CASSNFLAALLDEQFF.

In this sample, this clonotype turned up a few times. The gene calls are TRBV21-1 and TRBJ1-5; the table's D call, TRBD1, was not checked against the DNA. TRBV21-1 is labeled a pseudogene. The CDR3 spans 15 residues. The CDR3 DNA is TGTGCCAGCAGCAAAACAGGCTGCCCAAATCAGCCCCAGCATTTT. Protein product: CASSKTGCPNQPQHF.

This clonotype was seen more than once but under ten times. V is TRBV14 and J is TRBJ2-5, with a tentative D call TRBD2 (5 bases). CDR3 length: 11 amino acids. The V end was cut by 5 bases, the J end by 7 bases, with 8 bases between. CDR1 is SGHDN, CDR2 FVKESK, per germline. CDR3 DNA sequence: TGTGCCAGCAGCTACCGGGGGACCCAGTACTTC. Protein sequence: CASSYRGTQYF.

The chain links TRBV5-1 to TRBJ2-1; TRBD2 matches at 11 bases. The CDR3 has 16 amino acids. V trimming: 4 bases; J trimming: 2 bases; junction bases outside the gene matches: 5. The germline CDR1 and CDR2 sequences are SGHRS and YFSETQ. Here the CDR3 reads CASSANSGRAYNEQFF. For the CDR3, the DNA is TGCGCCAGCAGCGCCAATAGCGGGAGGGCCTACAATGAGCAGTTCTTC.

This clonotype appeared a few times. The chain is built from TRBV7-2 and TRBJ1-3, with D possibly matching TRBD1 (6 bases). V was clipped by 6 bases and J by 0 bases, with 18 bases between them. The CDR3 totals 17 residues. CDR1 and CDR2 from the germline V gene are SGHTA and FQGNSA. CDR3 DNA sequence: TGTGCCAGCAGTAAACCGGGACAAGGTCTCTCTGGAAACACCATATATTTT. This codes for CASSKPGQGLSGNTIYF. Combining the CDR3 with reference TRBV7-2 and TRBJ1-3 gives the whole variable domain GAGVSQSPSNKVTEKGKDVELRCDPISGHTALYWYRQSLGQGLEFLIYFQGNSAPDKSGLPSDRFSAERTGGSVSTLTIQRTQQEDSAVYLCASSKPGQGLSGNTIYFGEGSWLTVV.

This clonotype appeared a few times. The genes are TRBV9 and TRBJ1-2; weak D call: TRBD1 (6 bases). The CDR3 covers 15 residues. Trimming removed 0 bases at V and 8 bases at J, with 17 bases between. Looked up from germline, CDR1 is SGDLS and CDR2 is YYNGEE. The CDR3: CASSVEGVAAGGYTF. DNA for the CDR3: TGTGCCAGCAGCGTAGAGGGGGTGGCTGCGGGCGGCTACACCTTC.